This is a list of T cell receptor beta chains from one sample in a study of cytomegalovirus exposure and HLA in healthy donors. Profiling relied on immunoSEQ multiplex PCR, and the TCRdb table lists in-frame clones only, not all of them. The table has over 150,000 clones, approximately 72% seen once. The sequenced sample was PBMCs. Receptors originate from a young man in good health and CMV-seronegative. Each CDR3 is given with its conserved first and last residue. Each record gives: V gene, clone size, D gene, CDR3 length, J gene, CDR3 protein, CDR3 DNA. D genes are given only for firm matches. The size of a clone is reported for some rows only, either as once, few or many, or as a class for expanded clones.

V gene: TRBV18
clone size: NA
D gene: NA
CDR3 length: 15
J gene: TRBJ1-2
CDR3 protein: CASSQTQGQNYGYTF
CDR3 DNA: TGTGCCAGCTCACAAACTCAGGGGCAAAACTATGGCTACACCTTC

V gene: TRBV9
clone size: NA
D gene: NA
CDR3 length: 17
J gene: TRBJ2-1
CDR3 protein: CASSPHPLESSYNEQFF
CDR3 DNA: TGTGCCAGCAGCCCTCACCCCCTTGAGAGCTCCTACAATGAGCAGTTCTTC

V gene: TRBV27
clone size: NA
D gene: NA
CDR3 length: 16
J gene: TRBJ2-7
CDR3 protein: CASSFTALDSSYEQYF
CDR3 DNA: TGTGCCAGCAGTTTCACCGCTCTGGACAGCTCCTACGAGCAGTACTTC

V gene: TRBV12-5
clone size: NA
D gene: NA
CDR3 length: 12
J gene: TRBJ2-5
CDR3 protein: CASGFGPVAQYF
CDR3 DNA: TGTGCTAGTGGTTTTGGGCCGGTGGCCCAGTACTTC

V gene: TRBV5-6
clone size: NA
D gene: NA
CDR3 length: 17
J gene: TRBJ2-2
CDR3 protein: CASSLPVGGRSTGELFF
CDR3 DNA: TGTGCCAGCAGCTTGCCAGTCGGGGGGCGCAGCACCGGGGAGCTGTTTTTT

V gene: TRBV7-9
clone size: NA
D gene: NA
CDR3 length: 15
J gene: TRBJ1-2
CDR3 protein: CASSLELGLGSGYTF
CDR3 DNA: TGTGCCAGCAGCTTAGAATTGGGTCTGGGCTCTGGCTACACCTTC

V gene: TRBV5-1
clone size: NA
D gene: NA
CDR3 length: 13
J gene: TRBJ2-3
CDR3 protein: CASSWVLADTQYF
CDR3 DNA: TGCGCCAGCAGCTGGGTGCTAGCGGATACGCAGTATTTT

V gene: TRBV28
clone size: NA
D gene: TRBD1
CDR3 length: 15
J gene: TRBJ1-2
CDR3 protein: CASSPLGDRGYGYTF
CDR3 DNA: TGTGCCAGCAGCCCGTTGGGAGACAGGGGATATGGCTACACCTTC

V gene: TRBV6-5
clone size: NA
D gene: TRBD2
CDR3 length: 15
J gene: TRBJ2-7
CDR3 protein: CASSYGRGAGYEQYF
CDR3 DNA: TGTGCCAGCAGTTACGGGCGGGGGGCCGGCTACGAGCAGTACTTC

V gene: TRBV4-3
clone size: NA
D gene: NA
CDR3 length: 13
J gene: TRBJ2-1
CDR3 protein: CASSPGQNNEQFF
CDR3 DNA: TGCGCCAGCAGCCCCGGACAGAACAATGAGCAGTTCTTC

V gene: TRBV5-5
clone size: NA
D gene: NA
CDR3 length: 14
J gene: TRBJ2-7
CDR3 protein: CASSLVQGYYEQYF
CDR3 DNA: TGTGCCAGCAGCTTGGTACAGGGCTACTACGAGCAGTACTTC

V gene: TRBV18
clone size: NA
D gene: NA
CDR3 length: 15
J gene: TRBJ1-5
CDR3 protein: CASSPLADSNQPQHF
CDR3 DNA: TGTGCCAGCTCACCACTGGCAGATAGCAATCAGCCCCAGCATTTT

V gene: TRBV19
clone size: few
D gene: TRBD2
CDR3 length: 17
J gene: TRBJ2-3
CDR3 protein: CASSIGSGGRFGDTQYF
CDR3 DNA: TGTGCCAGTAGTATAGGTAGCGGGGGTCGCTTTGGGGATACGCAGTATTTT

V gene: TRBV5-4
clone size: NA
D gene: TRBD2
CDR3 length: 15
J gene: TRBJ2-1
CDR3 protein: CASSSAGLAGVEQFF
CDR3 DNA: TGTGCCAGCAGCTCGGCGGGACTAGCGGGGGTCGAGCAGTTCTTC

V gene: TRBV27
clone size: NA
D gene: NA
CDR3 length: 13
J gene: TRBJ1-2
CDR3 protein: CASSPGHVGGYTF
CDR3 DNA: TGTGCCAGCAGTCCCGGACACGTTGGTGGCTACACCTTC

V gene: TRBV5-3
clone size: few
D gene: TRBD1
CDR3 length: 14
J gene: TRBJ1-4
CDR3 protein: CARSRPPDREKLFF
CDR3 DNA: TGTGCCAGAAGCCGCCCTCCGGACAGGGAAAAACTGTTTTTT

V gene: TRBV5-1
clone size: NA
D gene: NA
CDR3 length: 13
J gene: TRBJ1-1
CDR3 protein: CASSAQGNTEAFF
CDR3 DNA: TGCGCCAGCAGCGCACAGGGGAACACTGAAGCTTTCTTT

V gene: TRBV9
clone size: NA
D gene: NA
CDR3 length: 15
J gene: TRBJ2-3
CDR3 protein: CASSATRAPTDTQYF
CDR3 DNA: TGTGCCAGCAGCGCTACTAGGGCCCCCACAGATACGCAGTATTTT

V gene: TRBV14
clone size: NA
D gene: TRBD2
CDR3 length: 14
J gene: TRBJ2-7
CDR3 protein: CASSQPGGAYEQYF
CDR3 DNA: TGTGCCAGCAGCCAGCCGGGAGGCGCCTACGAGCAGTACTTC

V gene: TRBV7-2
clone size: NA
D gene: TRBD1
CDR3 length: 14
J gene: TRBJ2-3
CDR3 protein: CASSLGQGPDTQYF
CDR3 DNA: TGTGCCAGCAGCTTGGGACAGGGTCCAGATACGCAGTATTTT

V gene: TRBV4-1
clone size: few
D gene: TRBD2
CDR3 length: 18
J gene: TRBJ2-5
CDR3 protein: CASSQYELAGAVGETQYF
CDR3 DNA: TGCGCCAGCAGCCAATACGAACTGGCGGGAGCCGTCGGGGAGACCCAGTACTTC

V gene: TRBV10-2
clone size: NA
D gene: NA
CDR3 length: 17
J gene: TRBJ2-2
CDR3 protein: CASSLPPRWASTGELFF
CDR3 DNA: TGCGCCAGCAGTCTACCACCCCGTTGGGCCTCCACCGGGGAGCTGTTTTTT

V gene: TRBV13
clone size: NA
D gene: TRBD2
CDR3 length: 15
J gene: TRBJ2-7
CDR3 protein: CASSFGLAGNYEQYF
CDR3 DNA: TGTGCCAGCAGCTTCGGACTAGCGGGAAACTACGAGCAGTACTTC

V gene: TRBV7-8
clone size: NA
D gene: TRBD2
CDR3 length: 16
J gene: TRBJ2-2
CDR3 protein: CASSLSRLADTGELFF
CDR3 DNA: TGTGCCAGCAGCTTATCTCGACTAGCGGACACCGGGGAGCTGTTTTTT